This TCR beta chain was captured in a study of CD8 T cells in Susac syndrome. The CDR3 is 15 amino acids. J gave up 4 bases and V 2 bases, and 4 bases lay outside the gene matches. Germline-derived CDR1 and CDR2 are MNHNS and SASEGT. Random hexamers were used to reverse transcribe the RNA input (roughly 0.5 to 1 ug). From the immunoSEQ multiplex PCR reads, TCRdb called clonotypes with MiXCR, one entry per CDR3 protein. The table includes 150,000 to 200,000 distinct CDR3 sequences, 90% to 95% detected once. Matched for age and sex, the controls were healthy donors. Isolation of CD8+ and CD4+ T cells was performed negatively, whereas enrichment of TEMRA cells was done by FACS.

This sequence originates from a human donor in good health. The chain has TRBV6-1 and TRBJ2-3; 9 nucleotides match TRBD2. The sample was CD4+ T cells from PBMCs. The CDR3 nucleotides read TGTGCCAGCAGTGAACTAGCGGGGTCGGCAGATACGCAGTATTTT. Protein product: CASSELAGSADTQYF.